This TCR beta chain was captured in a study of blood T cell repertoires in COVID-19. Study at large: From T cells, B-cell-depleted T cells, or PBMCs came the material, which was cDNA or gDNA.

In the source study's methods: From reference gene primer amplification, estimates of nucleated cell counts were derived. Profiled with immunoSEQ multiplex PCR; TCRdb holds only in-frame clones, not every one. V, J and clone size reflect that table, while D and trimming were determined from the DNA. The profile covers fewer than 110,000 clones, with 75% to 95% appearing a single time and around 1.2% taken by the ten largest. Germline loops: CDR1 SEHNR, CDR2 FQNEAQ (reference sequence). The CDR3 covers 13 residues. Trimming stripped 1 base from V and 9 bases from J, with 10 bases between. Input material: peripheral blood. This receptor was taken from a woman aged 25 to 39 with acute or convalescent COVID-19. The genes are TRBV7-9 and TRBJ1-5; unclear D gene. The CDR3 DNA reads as TGTGCCAGCAGCTTAGATTTAGGGAGGCCCCAGCATTTT. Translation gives CASSLDLGRPQHF.